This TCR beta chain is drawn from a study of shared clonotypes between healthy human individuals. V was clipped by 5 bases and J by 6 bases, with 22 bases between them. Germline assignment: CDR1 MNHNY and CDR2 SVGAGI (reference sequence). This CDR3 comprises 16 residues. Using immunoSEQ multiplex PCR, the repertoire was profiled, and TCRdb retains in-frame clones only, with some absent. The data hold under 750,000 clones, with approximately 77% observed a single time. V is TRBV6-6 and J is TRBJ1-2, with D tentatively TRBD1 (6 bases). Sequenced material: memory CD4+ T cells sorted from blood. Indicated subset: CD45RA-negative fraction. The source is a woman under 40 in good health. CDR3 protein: CASSPPFHGTINGYTF. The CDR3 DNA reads TGTGCCAGCAGTCCCCCCTTTCACGGGACAATCAATGGCTACACCTTC.